This T cell receptor (beta chain) was identified during a study of T-cell reconstitution after alpha-beta-depleted transplantation in children. Study-wide results and caveats: By about two months after transplant, alpha-beta T cells reportedly arose from several hundred graft clones that had expanded. Some patients owed their high day-60 TCRbeta diversity to surviving recipient T cells and thymic progenitors. A year had passed since transplant, and T-cell counts and diversity by then came mostly from newly produced T cells.

CDR1 and CDR2 from the germline V gene are LNHDA and SQIVND (reference sequence). V lost 8 bases and J 3 bases, leaving 17 bases between the germline ends. The CDR3 is 14 residues long. A TCRbeta library incorporating unique molecular identifiers was prepared. TCRdb redid the calling of the PCR reads with MiXCR, one entry per CDR3 protein. This sample has 450,000 to 550,000 distinct CDR3 sequences; over 9.5% occur once, and the top ten carry 14%. This clonotype turned up a few times. The antigen is undetermined. The chain recombines TRBV19 with TRBJ2-7; D perhaps matches TRBD2 (7 bases). The sequenced sample was PBMCs, mostly from graft donor cells, obtained 180 days after TCRalphabeta/CD19-depleted stem cell transplant. This receptor was obtained from a female patient aged 2-10 years who had a stem cell transplant for aplastic anemia, so the T cells may come from the graft donor. This CDR3 is CASARFGGHYEQYF. CDR3 DNA: TGTGCCAGTGCCCGGTTCGGGGGGCACTACGAGCAGTACTTC.